Shown below are 3 T cell receptor beta chains from a single sample sequenced in a study of cytomegalovirus exposure and HLA in healthy donors. PCR primers comprised 60 Vbeta and 13 Jbeta primers. Data came from immunoSEQ multiplex PCR; TCRdb stores just in-frame clones and leaves some out. The sample has 200,000 or so clones, 76% seen once. Source material: PBMCs. The receptors derive from a man aged 18 to 30 in good health and CMV-seronegative.

The chain recombines TRBV5-1 with TRBJ2-7, with D possibly matching TRBD1 (5 bases). The CDR3 is 13 amino acids. Per the germline V gene, CDR1 is SGHRS and CDR2 is YFSETQ. The ends were cut back, 3 bases at V and 2 bases at J, with 9 bases in the middle. Here the CDR3 reads CASSSDNAYEQYF. CDR3 sequence (DNA): TGCGCCAGCAGCTCGGACAACGCCTACGAGCAGTACTTC.

This clone was recorded once. The rearrangement joins TRBV6-5 to TRBJ2-7, with TRBD2 as a possible D gene (6 bases). Per the germline V gene, CDR1 is MNHEY and CDR2 is SVGAGI. The V gene lost 2 bases and the J gene lost 3 bases, with 11 bases spanning the gap. The CDR3 runs 14 residues. The CDR3 reads CASSYGGSLYEQYF. As DNA, the CDR3 is TGTGCCAGCAGTTACGGAGGGTCCCTCTACGAGCAGTACTTC.

This chain links TRBV2 with TRBJ1-5; 7 positions match TRBD1. In germline, CDR1 is SNHLY, CDR2 FYNNEI. V was pared by 2 bases and J by 7 bases, with 5 bases of the junction left unmatched. The CDR3 contains 14 residues. The CDR3 DNA follows: TGTGCCAGCAGTGAACGCAGGGGGTTCCAGCCCCAGCATTTT. It is translated as CASSERRGFQPQHF.